These 15 T cell receptor beta chains came from one sample sequenced in a study of T cells in Graves' hyperthyroidism and ophthalmopathy. RNA transcripts gave rise to amplified TCR beta CDR3 regions. The TCR CDR3 was amplified in a first-round RT-PCR using the HTBI primer set. MiXCR was run by TCRdb on the multiplex PCR reads, yielding one entry per CDR3 protein. The sample lists roughly 510,000 distinct CDR3 sequences, approximately 49% occurring once. The sample taken for sequencing was peripheral blood or thyroid tissue (not recorded which). The receptors here all came from an adult woman with Graves' disease, either hyperthyroidism or ophthalmopathy (not recorded which).

The J gene is TRBJ1-5, the V gene TRBV10-3; D is unresolved. CDR3 length: 14 amino acids. The germline V gene has CDR1 ENHRY and CDR2 SYGVKD. The V end was cut by 4 bases, the J end by 2 bases, with 9 bases between. In DNA form, the CDR3 reads TGTGCCATCAGTGGGACCCATGGCAATCAGCCCCAGCATTTT. It codes for CAISGTHGNQPQHF.

This clonotype has ten or more counts. This CDR3 reads CASSEALPGLGYTF. CDR3 coding DNA: TGTGCCAGCAGTGAAGCGCTTCCTGGTCTCGGCTACACCTTC. The genes are TRBV2 and TRBJ1-2; D remains unclear. CDR1 is SNHLY, CDR2 FYNNEI, per germline. V lost 0 bases and J 8 bases, leaving 13 bases between the germline ends. This CDR3 is 14 amino acids long.

This clonotype appeared many times. The chain uses TRBV20-1 and TRBJ1-2; D is ambiguous. Germline V lookup: CDR1 DFQATT, CDR2 SNEGSKA (reference sequence). This CDR3 is built from 13 residues. V lost 1 base and J lost 0, with 6 bases in between. CDR3 nucleotide sequence: TGCAGTGCTAGAGGGCCCACTAACTATGGCTACACCTTC. Residues: CSARGPTNYGYTF.

The chain carries TRBV6-1 and TRBJ2-7, with 9 bases matching TRBD2. Germline assignment: CDR1 MNHNS and CDR2 SASEGT. The CDR3 extends over 15 amino acids. Trimming took 6 bases from V and 3 from J; bases not matched to a gene: 9. The CDR3 spells CASSPRGAGGYEQYF. CDR3 sequence (DNA): TGTGCCAGCAGCCCCCGTGGAGCGGGAGGCTACGAGCAGTACTTC.

A few counts support this clonotype. The gene calls are TRBV20-1 and TRBJ1-6, with D perhaps matching TRBD1 (6 bases). There are 14 residues in the CDR3. With 5 bases removed from V and 8 bases from J, the gap between germline ends came to 16 bases. Germline V CDR1 and CDR2: DFQATT, SNEGSKA (reference sequence). The CDR3 DNA is TGCAGTGCTCGCCCGGACAGTTACTATTCACCCCTCCACTTT. Translation gives CSARPDSYYSPLHF.

In its sample, this clonotype was seen many times. This chain joins TRBV4-1 and TRBJ1-2; D remains unclear. CDR3 length: 16 amino acids. The V and J ends lost 0 bases and 8 bases respectively, with 19 bases between them. The V gene's germline CDR1 is MGHRA and CDR2 YSYEKL. The CDR3 protein is CASSQDTLLGSRGYTF. CDR3 sequence (DNA): TGCGCCAGCAGCCAAGACACCCTTTTAGGCTCGCGGGGCTACACCTTC.

The chain carries TRBV12-3 or TRBV12-4 and TRBJ1-4, with D possibly TRBD1 on 5 matching bases. The ends were cut back, 6 bases at V and 12 bases at J, with 17 bases in the middle. The CDR3 is made up of 13 amino acids. The CDR3 here is CASRDSWGYELFF. CDR3 coding DNA: TGTGCCAGCAGAGACTCATGGGGCTATGAACTGTTTTTT.

About this clonotype itself: A junction boundary mismatches the germline segment, possibly from a read error. This sequence joins TRBV7-9 and TRBJ2-7; 7 bases line up with TRBD2. The CDR3 is made up of 14 amino acids. CDR1 is SEHNR, CDR2 FQNEAQ, per germline (reference sequence). In DNA, the CDR3 is TGTGCCAGCAGCATGCGGGAGTCCTTTTACGGGCAGTACTTC. It codes for CASSMRESFYGQYF.

There are many counts of this clonotype. The chain carries TRBV6-1 and TRBJ1-1; TRBD1 is a possible D gene (5 bases). Germline CDR1 reads MNHNS; CDR2 reads SASEGT. This CDR3 is built from 13 residues. The V gene lost 1 base and the J gene lost 3 bases, with 6 bases spanning the gap. Written as DNA, the CDR3 is TGTGCCAGCAGTGAAGGACAGTACACTGAAGCTTTCTTT. It specifies CASSEGQYTEAFF.

The chain has TRBV15 and TRBJ1-5; D is unclear. The germline CDR1 and CDR2 sequences are LNHNV and YYDKDF (reference sequence). Trimming removed 3 bases at V and 4 bases at J, with 16 bases between. This CDR3 has 16 amino acids. The chain's CDR3 is CATSSDGRETNQPQHF. CDR3 coding DNA: TGTGCCACCAGCAGTGACGGGAGGGAGACAAATCAGCCCCAGCATTTT.

This clonotype was detected ten times or more. V is TRBV2 and J is TRBJ2-7, with TRBD2 as a possible D gene (5 bases). Per the germline V gene, CDR1 is SNHLY and CDR2 is FYNNEI. The CDR3 is made up of 14 amino acids. The V end lost 3 bases, the J end lost 0 bases, and 9 bases lay between the germline ends. The CDR3 reads CASSDLGSSYEQYF. CDR3 coding DNA: TGTGCCAGCAGTGACCTGGGGAGCTCCTACGAGCAGTACTTC.

About this clonotype: The junction departs from the called germline gene at one end, perhaps through a read error. The J gene is TRBJ2-7, the V gene TRBV24-1, with 11 bases aligning to TRBD1. Germline loops: CDR1 KGHDR, CDR2 SFDVKD. The CDR3 length is 15 residues. The CDR3 here is CAISAPGQGAHEQYF. DNA for the CDR3: TGTGCCATCAGTGCCCCCGGACAGGGGGCTCACGAGCAGTACTTC.

The rearrangement uses TRBV5-1 and TRBJ1-1; maybe TRBD1 (6 bases). In germline, CDR1 is SGHRS, CDR2 YFSETQ. CDR3 size: 15 residues. V lost 0 bases and J 0 bases, leaving 9 bases between the germline ends. CDR3 sequence reads: CASSLGTAMNTEAFF. CDR3 sequence (DNA): TGCGCCAGCAGCTTGGGGACAGCTATGAACACTGAAGCTTTCTTT.

This chain joins TRBV2 and TRBJ2-4; D is unclear. CDR1 and CDR2 (germline): SNHLY, FYNNEI. V shed 1 base and J shed 6 bases, with 13 bases lying between them. The CDR3 has 15 amino acids. This CDR3 reads CASSEGGMRGNIQYF. The CDR3 DNA reads as TGTGCCAGCAGTGAAGGGGGTATGCGTGGAAACATTCAGTACTTC.

V and J are TRBV2 and TRBJ1-1; possibly TRBD1 for D (5 bases). Trimming cost V 6 bases and J 2 bases, with 16 bases left between them. This CDR3 region has 15 residues. Looked up from germline, CDR1 is SNHLY and CDR2 is FYNNEI. This CDR3 is CASRGLGQSNTEAFF. DNA of the CDR3: TGTGCCAGCAGAGGCCTGGGGCAGAGTAACACTGAAGCTTTCTTT.